The clone carrying this TCR beta chain has just a few counts. Its antigen is currently unknown. Using RNA transcripts as the source, TCR beta CDR3 regions were amplified. TCR CDR3 regions were first amplified by RT-PCR with HTBI primers. A single record per CDR3 protein comes from TCRdb applying MiXCR to the multiplex PCR reads. The sample includes approximately 400,000 distinct CDR3 sequences, 15% to 17% of them seen just once. The data were obtained in a study of T cells in Graves' hyperthyroidism and ophthalmopathy. Across the study: Before any treatment, at initial diagnosis, peripheral blood was collected. Study-level results: Most thyroid clonotypes expanded above 0.001 were also detected in blood.

CDR1 is GTSNPN and CDR2 is SVGIG in the germline V gene (reference sequence). Losses at the gene ends were 3 bases for V and 2 bases for J; bases not matched to a gene: 10. The CDR3 spans 16 residues. The study excluded patients with uncontrolled infection, other autoimmune disease, pregnancy or lactation. On the basis of clinical symptoms, serum thyroxine and TRAb, thyroid ultrasound and orbital computed tomography, diagnoses were made. The receptor comes from a woman aged 18-29 years with Graves' hyperthyroidism that later progressed to Graves' ophthalmopathy. The rearrangement links TRBV30 to TRBJ2-3; TRBD1 matches 8 bases. Sequenced sample: blood. CDR3 protein: CAWRPIPGGPTDTQYF. CDR3 bases: TGTGCCTGGAGACCGATCCCAGGGGGCCCCACAGATACGCAGTATTTT.